One and the same sample provided the 30 T cell receptor beta chains below, sequenced in a study of regulatory T cells in long-lasting Graves disease. As to time point: newly diagnosed GD, antithyroid drugs for less than 3 months. Isolated PBMC RNA provided the starting material for the TCR library. CDR3 regions were amplified by Arm-PCR using iRepertoire HTBI primers to build TCR beta libraries. From the multiplex PCR reads, TCRdb called clonotypes with MiXCR, one entry per CDR3 protein. The table lists 530,000 or so distinct CDR3 sequences, about 16% of them singletons. This same sample was also taken into another study, of T cells in Graves' hyperthyroidism and ophthalmopathy.

This specimen consisted of peripheral blood mononuclear cells (PBMCs), obtained at new diagnosis, from a patient treated with antithyroid drugs. The receptors were gathered from a man between 18 and 29 years old with Graves disease.

The rearrangement uses TRBV29-1 and TRBJ2-1; 10 nucleotides line up with TRBD1. Germline assignment: CDR1 SQVTM and CDR2 ANQGSEA. J gave up 12 bases and V 1 base, and 9 bases lay outside the gene matches. This CDR3 contains 14 residues. The CDR3: CSVEGTGGEQRQFF. The DNA for the CDR3 is TGCAGCGTTGAAGGGACAGGGGGGGAGCAGAGGCAGTTCTTC.

The genes are TRBV7-2 and TRBJ2-7; the D call may be TRBD1 or TRBD2 (5 bases each). The CDR3 runs 14 residues. V dropped 4 bases and J dropped 3 bases, with 13 bases sitting between them. Germline CDR1 is SGHTA and CDR2 is FQGNSA. The DNA for the CDR3 is TGTGCCAGCAGCTGGGACCCCGCCAACTACGAGCAGTACTTC. Its protein product is CASSWDPANYEQYF.

This clonotype was seen a handful of times. The V and J genes are TRBV28 and TRBJ2-4; D is unclear. V lost 2 bases and J lost 10, with 15 bases in between. CDR3 length equals 14 residues. CDR1 MDHEN and CDR2 SYDVKM come from the germline V gene. As DNA, the CDR3 is TGTGCCAGCAGTTTAGCTAATTCCCCCGGGATTCAGTACTTC. Its translation: CASSLANSPGIQYF.

V is TRBV15 and J is TRBJ2-1, with D unclear. The V end was cut by 3 bases, the J end by 7 bases, with 13 bases between. Per germline, CDR1 LNHNV and CDR2 YYDKDF (reference sequence). The CDR3 loop spans 14 amino acids. CDR3 protein: CATSSDNNSNEQFF. DNA of the CDR3: TGTGCCACCAGCAGCGATAATAATTCGAATGAGCAGTTCTTC. Drawing the rest from reference TRBV15 and TRBJ2-1, the complete variable domain is DAMVIQNPRYQVTQFGKPVTLSCSQTLNHNVMYWYQQKSSQAPKLLFHYYDKDFNNEADTPDNFQSRRPNTSFCFLDIRSPGLGDTAMYLCATSSDNNSNEQFFGPGTRLTVL.

This clonotype was detected many times. This chain uses TRBV6-1 with TRBJ2-1; D unclear. Trimming left V 6 bases short and J 10 bases short, with 10 bases between. CDR1 MNHNS and CDR2 SASEGT come from the germline V gene. The CDR3 consists of 11 residues. The CDR3 nucleotides are TGTGCCAGCAGCCTGACTGAGGAGCAGTTCTTC. It encodes CASSLTEEQFF.

The gene calls are TRBV10-3 and TRBJ1-1; TRBD1 might be the D (5 bases). In germline, CDR1 is ENHRY, CDR2 SYGVKD. The CDR3 is 15 residues long. Trimming took 5 bases from V and 4 from J, leaving 17 bases between them. This CDR3 is CAISLGGGVGTEAFF. DNA for the CDR3: TGTGCCATCAGTCTCGGGGGGGGGGTCGGCACTGAAGCTTTCTTT.

V gene TRBV3-1 combines with J gene TRBJ2-1; no clear D. The germline gives CDR1 LGHDT, CDR2 YNNKEL (reference sequence). V shed 10 bases and J shed 8 bases, with 18 bases lying between them. The CDR3 runs to 13 residues. CDR3: CATRRTPGHEQFF. The CDR3, as DNA: TGTGCCACCCGACGGACCCCCGGACATGAGCAGTTCTTC.

This sequence joins TRBV5-1 and TRBJ1-2, with TRBD1 identical over 10 bases. The CDR3 sequence is 14 residues long. Trimming took 4 bases from V and 7 from J; bases not matched to a gene: 7. Germline CDR1 is SGHRS and CDR2 is YFSETQ. In DNA form, the CDR3 reads TGCGCCAGCAGCCGCTTGACAGGGGGCGTTGGCTACACCTTC. This gives the protein CASSRLTGGVGYTF.

The chain links TRBV6-1 to TRBJ2-4; TRBD1 or TRBD2 may be the D gene (5 bases each). Germline V gene sequence: CDR1 MNHNS, CDR2 SASEGT. Trimming pared 3 bases from V and 5 bases from J, leaving 8 bases between. The CDR3 consists of 13 residues. DNA of the CDR3: TGTGCCAGCAGTGAGGGGCGGGAAAACATTCAGTACTTC. It is translated as CASSEGRENIQYF.

The rearrangement joins TRBV6-1 to TRBJ2-7; 8 bases line up with TRBD1. Germline V gives CDR1 MNHNS, CDR2 SASEGT. The V and J ends lost 6 bases and 10 bases, in that order; junction bases with no gene match: 8. CDR3 length: 12 residues. The CDR3 sequence: CASSSGQGSQYF. In DNA form, the CDR3 reads TGTGCCAGCAGCTCCGGACAGGGCAGTCAGTACTTC.

This chain uses TRBV7-8 with TRBJ2-1, with 7 bases that match TRBD1. The ends lost 2 bases at V and 1 base at J; junction bases unmatched: 8. CDR1 SGHVS and CDR2 FQNEAQ come from the germline V gene. There are 17 residues in the CDR3. CDR3 DNA sequence: TGTGCCAGCAGCTTACCCGACAGGGACAAGTCCTACAATGAGCAGTTCTTC. Translating gives CASSLPDRDKSYNEQFF.

The table lists this clonotype with a few counts. Given a far larger clone just one base away, this is likely a sequencing read error. The CDR3 reads CAGSHGDLVHEQFF. In nucleotides, the CDR3 is TGTGCCGGCAGCCACGGGGACCTAGTCCATGAGCAGTTCTTC. The chain carries TRBV7-6 and TRBJ2-1; possibly TRBD1 or TRBD2 for D (5 bases each). The CDR3 consists of 14 residues. Germline V gives CDR1 SGHVS, CDR2 FNYEAQ.

This sequence joins TRBV9 and TRBJ1-4; perhaps TRBD1 as D (5 bases). Germline CDR1 SGDLS, CDR2 YYNGEE. CDR3 length: 15 residues. V lost 0 bases and J 8 bases, leaving 14 bases between the germline ends. CDR3 protein: CASSVDPRGGEKLFF. The CDR3 region has the DNA TGTGCCAGCAGCGTAGATCCGAGGGGTGGCGAAAAACTGTTTTTT.

The chain is built from TRBV5-1 and TRBJ2-7; TRBD2 matches at 12 bases. The trim removed 1 base at V and 3 bases at J, leaving 14 bases unmatched. Germline V CDR1 and CDR2: SGHRS, YFSETQ. CDR3 size: 19 residues. CDR3 region: CASSLSQTSGSVIIYEQYF. CDR3 in DNA: TGCGCCAGCAGCTTGTCTCAGACTAGCGGGAGCGTCATAATCTACGAGCAGTACTTC.

V usage is TRBV12-3 or TRBV12-4 and J usage is TRBJ2-1; 10 bases agree with TRBD2. The V and J ends lost 3 bases and 11 bases, in that order; junction bases with no gene match: 7. This CDR3 contains 14 residues. The CDR3 nucleotides are TGTGCCAGCAGTTTGAAAACTAGCGGGACTAAGCAGTTCTTC. It translates to CASSLKTSGTKQFF.

The chain uses TRBV7-9 and TRBJ2-3; D possibly uses TRBD1 or TRBD2 (5 bases each). CDR1 is SEHNR and CDR2 is FQNEAQ in the germline V gene (reference sequence). CDR3 length equals 13 residues. V was pared by 5 bases and J by 6 bases, with 12 bases between. In DNA form, the CDR3 reads TGTGCCAGCAGCCCCGACTGGGGGGATACGCAGTATTTT. Translated, it gives CASSPDWGDTQYF.

A note on this clonotype: A read error may produce the germline difference seen at one junction end. The rearrangement uses TRBV24-1 and TRBJ2-5; TRBD1 agrees at 7 bases. The CDR3 contains 18 residues. CDR1 and CDR2 (germline): KGHDR, SFDVKD. CDR3 residues: CATSELQGPPFHQETRYF. CDR3 nucleotides: TGTGCCACCAGTGAGTTACAGGGGCCCCCCTTTCACCAAGAGACCCGGTACTTC.

This clonotype was detected many times. The V call is TRBV20-1, the J call TRBJ2-7; TRBD1 agrees at 7 bases. After removal of 1 base from V and 3 bases from J, the junction contained 18 bases not matched to a gene. The CDR3 is 18 amino acids. Germline CDR1 DFQATT, CDR2 SNEGSKA (reference sequence). CDR3 sequence: CSARGKITGTAFYYEQYF. The CDR3, as DNA: TGCAGTGCTAGAGGTAAAATTACCGGGACAGCCTTTTACTACGAGCAGTACTTC.

This clonotype was seen a few times. The chain is built from TRBV5-1 and TRBJ1-1, with D possibly matching TRBD1 (6 bases). The germline CDR1 and CDR2 sequences are SGHRS and YFSETQ. This CDR3 region has 16 residues. V lost 1 base to trimming and J lost 0 bases, with 13 bases between them. CDR3 bases: TGCGCCAGCAGCTTGCAGGGGTGGGACATGAACACTGAAGCTTTCTTT. As protein: CASSLQGWDMNTEAFF.

The V and J genes are TRBV7-9 and TRBJ1-5; a weak D match, TRBD1 (6 bases). Deletions cut 1 base from V and 0 bases from J, with 19 bases between. This CDR3 spans 19 amino acids. Germline lookup yields CDR1 SEHNR and CDR2 FQNEAQ (reference sequence). In nucleotides, the CDR3 is TGTGCCAGCAGCTTAGGAACGGACAGCGTGAGATATAGCAATCAGCCCCAGCATTTT. Protein: CASSLGTDSVRYSNQPQHF.

This chain links TRBV20-1 with TRBJ1-5; 7 bases agree with TRBD1. CDR1 DFQATT and CDR2 SNEGSKA come from the germline V gene (reference sequence). Trimming removed 6 bases from V and 6 bases from J; junction bases left unmatched: 8. This CDR3 has 13 residues. The CDR3 spells CSASDRPLQPQHF. Here the CDR3 DNA reads TGCAGTGCCTCGGACAGGCCTCTTCAGCCCCAGCATTTT.

This clonotype was seen a few times. The V gene is TRBV20-1, the J gene TRBJ2-1, with 12 bases that match TRBD2. Germline V gene sequence: CDR1 DFQATT, CDR2 SNEGSKA (reference sequence). The CDR3 length is 14 residues. The V and J ends lost 5 bases and 4 bases, in that order; junction bases with no gene match: 3. The CDR3 bases are TGCAGTGCTCGACTAGCGGGAGTATACAATGAGCAGTTCTTC. Translating it yields CSARLAGVYNEQFF.

J is TRBJ2-2 and V is TRBV20-1; no reliable D call. CDR1 is DFQATT, CDR2 SNEGSKA, per germline (reference sequence). The CDR3 covers 15 residues. The ends were cut back, 3 bases at V and 2 bases at J, with 13 bases in the middle. The CDR3 region is CSARVPALNTGELFF. The CDR3, as DNA: TGCAGTGCTAGGGTCCCTGCTCTCAACACCGGGGAGCTGTTTTTT.

This clonotype came up many times. J is TRBJ2-5 and V is TRBV28; 12 nucleotides align to TRBD2. Per germline, CDR1 MDHEN and CDR2 SYDVKM. The CDR3 has 15 amino acids. The junction had 8 bases not matched to a gene; V was cut back by 8 bases and J by 4 bases. CDR3 sequence: CASGTRLAGVETQYF. CDR3 DNA sequence: TGTGCCAGCGGCACAAGACTAGCGGGAGTAGAGACCCAGTACTTC.

This rearrangement joins TRBV9 to TRBJ2-1; no clear D gene. V was shortened by 4 bases and J by 6 bases, with 8 bases between the two germline ends. This CDR3 region has 12 residues. Germline V gene data show CDR1 as SGDLS and CDR2 as YYNGEE. CDR3 protein: CASSPRLNEQFF. The DNA of the CDR3 is TGTGCCAGCAGCCCTCGACTCAATGAGCAGTTCTTC.

This sequence joins TRBV12-3 or TRBV12-4 and TRBJ2-2, with 7 nucleotides matching TRBD2. V was clipped by 5 bases and J by 8 bases; unmatched bases: 5. This CDR3 has 13 residues. This CDR3 reads CASSRTSVGELFF. CDR3 coding DNA: TGTGCCAGCAGTCGTACTAGCGTTGGGGAGCTGTTTTTT.

The rearrangement uses TRBV18 and TRBJ2-5; a weak D match, TRBD1 (5 bases). Per the germline V gene, CDR1 is KGHSH and CDR2 is LQKENI. The CDR3 length is 15 residues. V was trimmed by 0 bases and J by 6 bases, leaving 14 bases between them. The CDR3 bases are TGTGCCAGCTCACCACCCTATGGTCAGGGTCAGACCCAGTACTTC. Protein product: CASSPPYGQGQTQYF.

There are many counts of this clonotype. This chain links TRBV10-3 with TRBJ2-7, with 7 bases identical to TRBD2. There are 13 residues in the CDR3. After removal of 11 bases from V and 6 bases from J, the junction contained 13 bases not matched to a gene. Germline loops: CDR1 ENHRY, CDR2 SYGVKD. The CDR3 DNA reads TGTGCCGCCTCGGGAGGACTTACGGCCGAGCAGTACTTC. This gives the protein CAASGGLTAEQYF.

This clonotype has just a few counts. The V gene is TRBV20-1, the J gene TRBJ2-2; 12 bases match TRBD2. Germline V gene sequence: CDR1 DFQATT, CDR2 SNEGSKA (reference sequence). Losses at the gene ends were 0 bases for V and 6 bases for J; bases not matched to a gene: 5. The CDR3 length is 16 residues. For the CDR3, the DNA is TGCAGTGCTAGAGATCCGGGACTAGCGGGCTCCGGGGAGCTGTTTTTT. It encodes CSARDPGLAGSGELFF.

As concerns this clonotype: Being one base from a much bigger clone, this may be a read error. The chain joins TRBV2 to TRBJ2-7; 8 bases align to TRBD2. The germline V gene has CDR1 SNHLY and CDR2 FYNNEI. This CDR3 is built from 17 residues. The trim removed 8 bases at V and 7 bases at J, leaving 22 bases unmatched. CDR3 in amino acids: CASQKGSGTYYYNEQYF. The CDR3 DNA sequence: TGTGCCAGCCAAAAGGGTAGCGGGACCTACTACTACAATGAGCAGTACTTC.